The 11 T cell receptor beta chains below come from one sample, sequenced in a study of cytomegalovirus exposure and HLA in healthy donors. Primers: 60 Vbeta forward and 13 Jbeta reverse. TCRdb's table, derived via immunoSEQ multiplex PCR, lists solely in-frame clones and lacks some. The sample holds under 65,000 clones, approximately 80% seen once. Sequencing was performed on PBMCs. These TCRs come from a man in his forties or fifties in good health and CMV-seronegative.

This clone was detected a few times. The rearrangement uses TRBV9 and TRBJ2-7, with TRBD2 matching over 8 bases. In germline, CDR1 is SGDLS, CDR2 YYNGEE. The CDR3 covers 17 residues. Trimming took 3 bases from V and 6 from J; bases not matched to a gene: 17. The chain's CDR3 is CASSAPREGLETGEQYF. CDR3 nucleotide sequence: TGTGCCAGCAGCGCCCCCCGGGAGGGACTGGAAACCGGCGAGCAGTACTTC.

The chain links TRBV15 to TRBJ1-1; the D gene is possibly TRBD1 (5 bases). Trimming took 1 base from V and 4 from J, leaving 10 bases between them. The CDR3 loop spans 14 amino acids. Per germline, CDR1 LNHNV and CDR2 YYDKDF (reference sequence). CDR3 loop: CATSRVVGGTEAFF. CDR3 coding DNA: TGTGCCACCAGCAGAGTGGTGGGGGGCACTGAAGCTTTCTTT.

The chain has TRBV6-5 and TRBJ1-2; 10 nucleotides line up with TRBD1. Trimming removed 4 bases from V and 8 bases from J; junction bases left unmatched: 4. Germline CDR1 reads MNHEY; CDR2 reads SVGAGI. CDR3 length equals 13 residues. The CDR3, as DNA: TGTGCCAGCAGTTCGTGGACAGGGGGAGGCTACACCTTC. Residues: CASSSWTGGGYTF.

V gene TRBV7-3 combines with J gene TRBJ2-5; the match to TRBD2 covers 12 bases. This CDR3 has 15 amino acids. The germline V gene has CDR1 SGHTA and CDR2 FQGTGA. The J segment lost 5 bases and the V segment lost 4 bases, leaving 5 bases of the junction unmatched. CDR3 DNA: TGTGCCAGCAGCTCGACTAGCGGGGGTTTGGAGACCCAGTACTTC. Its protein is CASSSTSGGLETQYF.

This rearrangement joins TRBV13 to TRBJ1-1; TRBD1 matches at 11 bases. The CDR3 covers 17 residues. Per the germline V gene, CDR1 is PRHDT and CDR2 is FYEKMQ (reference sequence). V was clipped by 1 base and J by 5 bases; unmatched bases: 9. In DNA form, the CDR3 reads TGTGCCAGCAGCTTAGAGGGGACAGGGGGGAGACGGACTGAAGCTTTCTTT. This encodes CASSLEGTGGRRTEAFF.

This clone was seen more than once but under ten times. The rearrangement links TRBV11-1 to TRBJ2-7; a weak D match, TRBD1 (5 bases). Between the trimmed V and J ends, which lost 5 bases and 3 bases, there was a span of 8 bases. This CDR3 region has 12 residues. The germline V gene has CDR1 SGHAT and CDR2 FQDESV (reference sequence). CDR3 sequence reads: CASSIDSYEQYF. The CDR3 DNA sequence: TGTGCCAGCAGCATCGACAGCTACGAGCAGTACTTC.

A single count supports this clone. The CDR3 bases are TGTGCCAGCAGCTTAGGGCAGGGAGGCTACGAGCAGTACTTC. This gives the protein CASSLGQGGYEQYF. J is TRBJ2-7 and V is TRBV7-9, with a weak D call TRBD2 (6 bases). CDR1 and CDR2 (germline): SEHNR, FQNEAQ (reference sequence). Trimming shortened V by 1 base and J by 3 bases, and 10 bases separated the two germline ends. This CDR3 region has 14 residues.

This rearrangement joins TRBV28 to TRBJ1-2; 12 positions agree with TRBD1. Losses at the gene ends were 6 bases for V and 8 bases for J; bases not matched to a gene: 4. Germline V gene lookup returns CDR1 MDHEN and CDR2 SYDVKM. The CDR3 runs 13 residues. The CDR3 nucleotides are TGTGCCAGCAGGAGGGACAGGGGGCAAGGCTACACCTTC. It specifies CASRRDRGQGYTF.

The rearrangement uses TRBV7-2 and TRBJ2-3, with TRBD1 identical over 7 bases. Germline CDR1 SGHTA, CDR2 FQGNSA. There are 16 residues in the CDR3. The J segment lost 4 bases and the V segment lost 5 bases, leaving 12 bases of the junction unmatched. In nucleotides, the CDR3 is TGTGCCAGCAGCCAATCGACAGGGATGGGGCCAGATACGCAGTATTTT. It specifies CASSQSTGMGPDTQYF.

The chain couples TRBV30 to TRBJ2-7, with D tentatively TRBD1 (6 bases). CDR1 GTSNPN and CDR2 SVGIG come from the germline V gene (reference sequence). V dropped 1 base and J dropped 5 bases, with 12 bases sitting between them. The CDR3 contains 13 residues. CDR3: CAWSGQGHNEQYF. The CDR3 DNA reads TGTGCCTGGAGTGGTCAGGGACACAACGAGCAGTACTTC.

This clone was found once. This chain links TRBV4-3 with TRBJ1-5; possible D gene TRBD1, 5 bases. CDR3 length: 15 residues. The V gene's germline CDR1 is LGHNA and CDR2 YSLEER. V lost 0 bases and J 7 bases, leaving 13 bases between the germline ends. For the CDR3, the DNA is TGCGCCAGCAGCCAAGAAAGTTCGGGGGACCAGCCCCAGCATTTT. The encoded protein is CASSQESSGDQPQHF.